Listed below are T cell receptor beta chains from one sample, sequenced in a study of blood T cell repertoires in COVID-19. TCRdb's copy holds only in-frame clones and misses some; the assay was immunoSEQ multiplex PCR. The profile shows a few hundred thousand clones, 80% to 90% of them singletons. Sequencing input: peripheral blood. The receptors shown here come from a woman in her thirties or forties who had recovered from COVID-19. Both conserved end residues are part of each CDR3. The order of the fields is J gene, V gene, clone size, D gene, CDR3 DNA, CDR3 protein. The D gene is left open where the match is weak. For some rows the clone size is stated as once, few or many, or as a class when expanded; others skip it.

>TRBJ2-7|TRBV6-5|-|-
TGTGCCAGCAGTTACACAAACAGGCTTGGCGAGCAGTACTTC
CASSYTNRLGEQYF
>TRBJ2-7|TRBV23-1|-|-
TGCGCCAGCAGTCAATCGAACGCCCCAGGGGAGTACGAGCAGTACTTC
CASSQSNAPGEYEQYF
>TRBJ2-7|TRBV11-1|-|TRBD1
TGTGCCAGCAAAGGGACAGCGTACGAGCAGTACTTC
CASKGTAYEQYF
>TRBJ2-7|TRBV9|-|TRBD1
TGTGCCAGCAGCGTGGGACAGTCGAGCTCCTACGAGCAGTACTTC
CASSVGQSSSYEQYF
>TRBJ1-4|TRBV6-5|few|-
TGTGCCAGCAGTTACGGAAGGGGGTTAGAAAAACTGTTTTTT
CASSYGRGLEKLFF
>TRBJ1-1|TRBV27|-|-
TGTGCCAGCAGTCCCCAGGGAGGGGTGTTCGCTGAAGCTTTCTTT
CASSPQGGVFAEAFF
>TRBJ2-2|TRBV7-2|-|-
TGTGCCAGCAGCTTCCGCCACAGATCTCCGAACACCGGGGAGCTGTTTTTT
CASSFRHRSPNTGELFF
>TRBJ2-1|TRBV7-2|-|TRBD2
TGTGCCAGCAGCCCGGGACTAGCGGGGACCAATGAGCAGTTCTTC
CASSPGLAGTNEQFF
>TRBJ1-4|TRBV6-5|-|-
TGTGCCAGCCGAAGCGGGGGCGTTGACAAAAAACTGTTTTTT
CASRSGGVDKKLFF
>TRBJ2-5|TRBV7-7|-|TRBD1
TGTGCTAGCAGCCCAGGACAGGGTCAAGAGACCCAGTACTTC
CASSPGQGQETQYF
>TRBJ1-3|TRBV5-8|-|-
TGTGCCAGCAGCTCAGGACAGTTTCTTTCTGGAAACACCATATATTTT
CASSSGQFLSGNTIYF
>TRBJ2-1|TRBV6-6|-|TRBD2
TGTGCCAGCAGCCTGAGGACTAGCGGGGGGATAGACTGGAGCTCCTACAATGAGCAGTTCTTC
CASSLRTSGGIDWSSYNEQFF
>TRBJ1-1|TRBV18|-|TRBD1
TGTGCCAGCTCACCACCGGGACAGATGAACACTGAAGCTTTCTTT
CASSPPGQMNTEAFF
>TRBJ1-2|TRBV4-1|-|-
TGCGCCAGCAGCCAAGATCGAACTTCTAGGCGCGGCTACACCTTC
CASSQDRTSRRGYTF
>TRBJ2-3|TRBV19|-|TRBD2
TGTGCCAGTAGTATATTAAGGACTAGCGGGGTACATACGCAGTATTTT
CASSILRTSGVHTQYF
>TRBJ1-6|TRBV3-1/TRBV3-2|many|TRBD1
TGTGCCAGCAGCCCGCGGACAGGGGTAAATTCACCCCTCCACTTT
CASSPRTGVNSPLHF
>TRBJ2-3|TRBV11-2|-|TRBD1
TGTGCCAGCAGCTCAACTTCGACAGGGAGCACAGATACGCAGTATTTT
CASSSTSTGSTDTQYF
>TRBJ1-6|TRBV6-2/TRBV6-3|many|TRBD1
TGTGCCAGCAGTTCGGCAGGGGGCCATTCACCCCTCCACTTT
CASSSAGGHSPLHF
>TRBJ1-2|TRBV14|-|TRBD1
TGTGCCAGCAGCCGTTATACAGGGGATGGCTACACCTTC
CASSRYTGDGYTF
>TRBJ1-4|TRBV28|few|-
TGTGCCAGCAGTTTCCCGTTCGGGGGGGTAACCAGCCACGGCGAAGATGAAAAACTGTTTTTT
CASSFPFGGVTSHGEDEKLFF
>TRBJ1-4|TRBV19|-|TRBD1
TGTGCCAGTAGGAGACGAGGGGGACAGGTTGAAAAACTGTTTTTT
CASRRRGGQVEKLFF
>TRBJ2-7|TRBV2|-|-
TGTGCCAGCAGTCCGATTAAGACAGGGAGGATTTACTACGAGCAGTACTTC
CASSPIKTGRIYYEQYF
>TRBJ1-2|TRBV19|-|-
TGTGCCAGTAGTAGGGATGTCGCGGGGGCGCTCGGCTACACCTTC
CASSRDVAGALGYTF
>TRBJ1-6|TRBV19|-|-
TGTGCCTCGAAGCTAGACAGTAATAATTCACCCCTCCACTTT
CASKLDSNNSPLHF
>TRBJ2-7|TRBV19|-|TRBD1
TGTGCCAGCTCCCCGGGACAGGGATCTGGTGAGCAGTACTTC
CASSPGQGSGEQYF
>TRBJ2-2|TRBV19|-|TRBD1
TGTGCCAGTATCGGACAGGGGTCGGTCGGGGAGCTGTTTTTT
CASIGQGSVGELFF
>TRBJ2-1|TRBV7-8|-|TRBD1
TGTGCCAGCAGCCCACGACAGGGGAGTGCCTCCTACAATGAGCAGTTCTTC
CASSPRQGSASYNEQFF
>TRBJ1-5|TRBV19|few|-
TGTGCCAGTAGAAACGGGGCAGGGGTTATGCGGCCCCAGCATTTT
CASRNGAGVMRPQHF
>TRBJ1-2|TRBV4-3|once|TRBD1
TGCGCCAGCAGTCGGGACAGGGGGCGCGGCTATGGCTACACCTTC
CASSRDRGRGYGYTF
>TRBJ2-1|TRBV12-5|once|-
TGTGCTAGTGGTTTGGTTTCTGAACTAGTTCCCCCCTTTTCCCTCAATGAGCAGTTCTTC
CASGLVSELVPPFSLNEQFF
>TRBJ1-1|TRBV7-8|-|-
TGTGCCAGCAGCCAAGGGACTGGAGCTTTCTTT
CASSQGTGAFF
>TRBJ1-5|TRBV5-1|-|-
TGCGCCAGCAGCGAGGGAGCCAACAATCAGCCCCAGCATTTT
CASSEGANNQPQHF
>TRBJ1-5|TRBV7-2|once|TRBD1
TGTGCCAGCAGCTCACAACCGGGACAGGGGAATCAGCCCCAGCATTTT
CASSSQPGQGNQPQHF
>TRBJ2-5|TRBV29-1|-|-
TGCAGCTACGCGGGCCCCCAAGAGACCCAGTACTTC
CSYAGPQETQYF
>TRBJ2-2|TRBV18|-|TRBD1
TGTGCCAGCTCTCCGGGACAGGGGATCGGGGAGCTGTTTTTT
CASSPGQGIGELFF
>TRBJ1-2|TRBV14|-|-
TGTGCCAGCAGCCTGCAGGGTTCCTATGGCTACACCTTC
CASSLQGSYGYTF
>TRBJ2-7|TRBV7-2|-|TRBD2
TGTGCCAGCAGCTTAGGACTAGCGGGGGGGCAAGAGCAGTACTTC
CASSLGLAGGQEQYF
>TRBJ2-4|TRBV4-2|-|TRBD1
TGTGCCAGCAGCCAAGCAACTACAGGGGGCCTAAACATTCAGTACTTC
CASSQATTGGLNIQYF
>TRBJ1-5|TRBV14|few|-
TGTGCCAGCAGCCAAGAATACGGTCAGCCCCAGCATTTT
CASSQEYGQPQHF
>TRBJ2-3|TRBV7-9|-|-
TGTGCCAGCAGCTGGACGAGGGACACCACAGATACGCAGTATTTT
CASSWTRDTTDTQYF
>TRBJ1-3|TRBV19|-|-
TGTGCCACACATCCCCCAGGGATATGGACTGGAAACACCATATATTTT
CATHPPGIWTGNTIYF
>TRBJ2-3|TRBV28|-|TRBD2
TGTGCCTCCGTGCGCGGGGGAACAGATACGCAGTATTTT
CASVRGGTDTQYF
>TRBJ2-3|TRBV10-3|once|-
TGTGCCATCAGTGTTGGGGGCTTGGATACGCAGTATTTT
CAISVGGLDTQYF
>TRBJ1-1|TRBV19|few|-
TGTGCCAGTAGTCCGCGTTGGGGCAGGGAGAACACTGAAGCTTTCTTT
CASSPRWGRENTEAFF
>TRBJ2-1|TRBV18|-|-
TGTGCCAGCCGGACTTTAAGGGCGGAGAATGAGCAGTTCTTC
CASRTLRAENEQFF
>TRBJ2-5|TRBV6-2/TRBV6-3|-|-
TGTGCCAGCAGTTACTTAGGAGGGGAAGAGACCCAGTACTTC
CASSYLGGEETQYF
>TRBJ1-6|TRBV6-5|-|-
TGTGCCAGCAGTTACGCAGGGTACAGTTCACCCCTCCACTTT
CASSYAGYSSPLHF
>TRBJ2-3|TRBV7-3|-|TRBD2
TGTGCCAGCAGCATTATAGCGGGGGCTAGCACAGATACGCAGTATTTT
CASSIIAGASTDTQYF
>TRBJ2-7|TRBV18|-|TRBD1
TGTGCCAGCTCAGGCCGACAGGGTAGCTACGAGCAGTACTTC
CASSGRQGSYEQYF
>TRBJ1-1|TRBV7-2|-|-
TGTGCCAGCAGCGCTCAGGGGCTGGGGAACACTGAAGCTTTCTTT
CASSAQGLGNTEAFF
>TRBJ1-6|TRBV13|-|-
TGTGCCAGCAGCTTGGGGGCCCAGGCCTATAATTCACCCCTCCACTTT
CASSLGAQAYNSPLHF